The entry below gives a single TCR beta chain sequence along with its context. Via MiXCR, TCRdb re-called the PCR reads, giving one row per CDR3 protein. Among over 10,000 distinct CDR3 sequences listed, about 45% were seen once. This CDR3 contains 16 residues. Germline lookup yields CDR1 SGHAT and CDR2 FQNNGV. This sample stems from a study of immune characterization of retroperitoneal liposarcoma. The chain has TRBV11-2 and TRBJ2-5; 8 bases are shared with TRBD1. The better agreement between TRBJ2-7 and the DNA end casts doubt on the J call. The sequence was collected from a female donor with retroperitoneal liposarcoma. Material: tumor tissue. The CDR3 nucleotides are TGTGCCAGCAGCCCGTTATCGACAGGGGCCGCCTACGAGCAGTACTTC. It is translated as CASSPLSTGAAYEQYF.